Reported below is one T cell receptor beta chain. Its cognate antigen is unknown. This sample was included in a study of cytomegalovirus exposure and HLA in healthy donors. The study, taken as a whole, reports: In vitro checks showed that a few CMV-associated chains really do target CMV antigens. Apparent HLA restriction characterized most CMV-associated TCR beta chains in a later analysis. An analysis done earlier found most TCR beta V segments productive about 87% or about 30% of the time.

The PCR contained 60 Vbeta and 13 Jbeta primers. Profiling relied on immunoSEQ multiplex PCR, and the TCRdb table lists in-frame clones only, not all of them. The profile shows about 97,000 clones, approximately 74% of them singletons. The CDR3 length is 15 residues. CDR1 LNHDA and CDR2 SQIVND come from the germline V gene (reference sequence). V shed 5 bases and J 5 bases; nucleotides not matched to a gene: 8. Sequencing was carried out using PBMCs. This chain connects TRBV19 to TRBJ1-5; 8 nucleotides agree with TRBD1. The source is a woman aged 40 to 55 in good health and CMV-seronegative. CDR3 protein: CASSVDRGGDQPQHF. Here the CDR3 DNA reads TGTGCCAGTAGTGTCGACAGGGGCGGCGATCAGCCCCAGCATTTT. The full variable domain, with the rest looked up from reference TRBV19 and TRBJ1-5, is DGGITQSPKYLFRKEGQNVTLSCEQNLNHDAMYWYRQDPGQGLRLIYYSQIVNDFQKGDIAEGYSVSREKKESFPLTVTSAQKNPTAFYLCASSVDRGGDQPQHFGDGTRLSIL.